The 20 T cell receptor beta chains below all came from one sample that was sequenced in a study of regulatory T cells in long-lasting Graves disease (dated by TCRdb to the early 2020s). Preparation of the library involved multiplex PCR. Data came from an Illumina HiSeq 4000. To build TCR beta libraries, CDR3 regions were amplified by Arm-PCR using iRepertoire HTBI primers. TCRdb reprocessing: public reads trimmed at Q25 with fastp, clones called with MiXCR, in-frame beta chains kept. Every entry covers one CDR3 protein and lists the most common genes and DNA from its rows. This sample comprises about 400,000 distinct CDR3 sequences, more than 20% of them detected only once. The ten largest clones capture around 20% of the sample. This specimen's time point label, interpreted: persistent/refractory GD, antithyroid drugs over 5 years with positive TRAb. For both TCR sequencing and RNA sequencing, RNA was extracted from PBMCs using TRIzol.

This specimen consisted of peripheral blood mononuclear cells (PBMCs), obtained when the disease was refractory, from a patient treated with antithyroid drugs. The receptors shown here come from a female donor with Graves disease.

This clonotype was observed many times. This chain uses TRBV29-1 with TRBJ2-5, with D maybe TRBD2 (5 bases). Per germline, CDR1 SQVTM and CDR2 ANQGSEA. The V end lost 6 bases, the J end lost 0 bases, and 17 bases lay between the germline ends. This CDR3 contains 15 residues. CDR3 region: CSVDGLRDNQETQYF. The CDR3, as DNA: TGCAGCGTCGACGGACTCCGGGATAACCAAGAGACCCAGTACTTC.

This rearrangement joins TRBV27 to TRBJ1-5; 7 nucleotides agree with TRBD1. Trimming at V came to 5 bases and at J to 0 bases, leaving 10 bases not matched to a gene. The CDR3 length is 17 residues. In germline, CDR1 is MNHEY, CDR2 SMNVEV (reference sequence). The CDR3 DNA is TGTGCCAGCAGTCGACAGGGAGGGGGGGTTAGCAATCAGCCCCAGCATTTT. This encodes CASSRQGGGVSNQPQHF.

The sample holds many counts of this clonotype. The chain is built from TRBV6-1 and TRBJ1-1, with 7 bases fitting TRBD1. The V gene's germline CDR1 is MNHNS and CDR2 SASEGT. The CDR3 has 15 residues. J lost 5 bases, V lost 6 bases, and 12 bases had no gene match. CDR3 amino acids: CASSPETGMGTEAFF. CDR3 nucleotides: TGTGCCAGCAGCCCCGAGACAGGGATGGGGACTGAAGCTTTCTTT.

This clonotype was detected many times. This sequence joins TRBV7-8 and TRBJ2-7, with TRBD1 identical over 7 bases. CDR1 SGHVS and CDR2 FQNEAQ come from the germline V gene. V was pared by 5 bases and J by 6 bases, with 13 bases of the junction left unmatched. The CDR3 extends over 15 amino acids. The CDR3 sequence is CASSLFPDRESEQYF. CDR3 bases: TGTGCCAGCAGCCTCTTTCCTGACAGGGAAAGCGAGCAGTACTTC.

This clonotype has ten or more counts. The V gene is TRBV10-3, the J gene TRBJ1-2; 7 bases fit TRBD1. Germline-derived CDR1 and CDR2 are ENHRY and SYGVKD. This CDR3 contains 14 residues. Trimming removed 6 bases from V and 4 bases from J; junction bases left unmatched: 8. CDR3 nucleotide sequence: TGTGCCATCAGCGGGACAGTCGGCAGCTATGGCTACACCTTC. It translates to CAISGTVGSYGYTF.

The V call is TRBV4-3, the J call TRBJ2-7; a weak D match, TRBD2 (8 bases). Germline V gene data show CDR1 as LGHNA and CDR2 as YSLEER. Trimming pared 1 base from V and 5 bases from J, leaving 15 bases between. This CDR3 contains 15 residues. The CDR3 region has the DNA TGCGCCAGCAGCCAAGGGTCGGGAGGGGGCCACGAGCAGTACTTC. Its translation is CASSQGSGGGHEQYF.

V and J are TRBV5-8 and TRBJ2-5, with D uncertain. Germline CDR1 SGHTS, CDR2 YDEGEE. The CDR3 is 14 residues long. V dropped 1 base and J dropped 10 bases, with 17 bases sitting between them. CDR3 sequence reads: CASSLRRVVLSQYF. The CDR3 DNA reads TGTGCCAGCAGCTTGCGTCGGGTCGTTCTGAGCCAGTACTTC.

CDR3 DNA sequence: TGCAGTGCCCGGGACGGTAATAGCAATCAGCCCCAGCATTTT. It specifies CSARDGNSNQPQHF. The J gene is TRBJ1-5, the V gene TRBV20-1; D is possibly TRBD1 (5 bases). The CDR3 is 14 residues long. Trimming removed 6 bases at V and 0 bases at J, with 12 bases between. Germline CDR1 is DFQATT and CDR2 is SNEGSKA (reference sequence).

V usage is TRBV27 and J usage is TRBJ2-7, with D perhaps matching TRBD2 (5 bases). CDR3 length equals 15 residues. Germline-derived CDR1 and CDR2 are MNHEY and SMNVEV (reference sequence). Trimming left V 6 bases short and J 2 bases short, with 17 bases between. This CDR3 reads CASSIKASLTYEQYF. CDR3 coding DNA: TGTGCCAGCAGCATCAAGGCTAGCCTTACCTACGAGCAGTACTTC.

At least ten counts were recorded for this clonotype. The chain uses TRBV3-1 and TRBJ2-5; D is uncertain. The CDR3 has 15 amino acids. V was shortened by 1 base and J by 2 bases, with 11 bases between the two germline ends. Germline CDR1 is LGHDT and CDR2 is YNNKEL (reference sequence). CDR3 DNA sequence: TGTGCCAGCAGCCAAGGGACCTCATTACAAGAGACCCAGTACTTC. Its protein is CASSQGTSLQETQYF.

This clonotype was counted at least ten times. The chain employs TRBV6-1 and TRBJ1-1, with D perhaps TRBD1 (6 bases). The germline V gene has CDR1 MNHNS and CDR2 SASEGT. The V end was cut by 9 bases, the J end by 11 bases, with 25 bases between. The CDR3 spans 14 residues. The CDR3 bases are TGTGCCAGTACCACGGGACACGCCGGTCGAATGGCTTTCTTT. This translates into CASTTGHAGRMAFF.

Many counts were recorded for this clonotype. The rearrangement links TRBV7-9 to TRBJ2-4; D is perhaps TRBD1 or TRBD2 (5 bases each). V gave up 5 bases and J gave up 8 bases, with 10 bases separating them. Per the germline V gene, CDR1 is SEHNR and CDR2 is FQNEAQ (reference sequence). CDR3 length equals 12 residues. The DNA for the CDR3 is TGTGCCAGCAGCCCCGGGACGTACATTCAGTACTTC. Its translation is CASSPGTYIQYF.

This clonotype was observed many times. This chain connects TRBV6-2 or TRBV6-3 to TRBJ1-5, with TRBD1 matching 8 bases. The CDR3 totals 14 residues. V lost 5 bases and J lost 7; bases outside the gene matches: 7. Germline assignment: CDR1 MNHEY and CDR2 SVGEGT. The CDR3: CASSQGQGPQPQHF. In DNA, the CDR3 is TGTGCCAGCAGTCAAGGACAGGGCCCCCAGCCCCAGCATTTT.

This clonotype was recorded at least ten times. This chain joins TRBV5-1 and TRBJ1-1, with TRBD1 as a possible D gene (5 bases). From germline, CDR1 is SGHRS and CDR2 YFSETQ. CDR3 length: 14 amino acids. Trimming cost V 7 bases and J 3 bases, with 16 bases left between them. The chain's CDR3 is CASRIEGVYTEAFF. The CDR3 region has the DNA TGCGCCAGCCGAATAGAAGGGGTTTACACTGAAGCTTTCTTT.

This clonotype was counted many times. The chain recombines TRBV28 with TRBJ2-7; D uncertain. Between the trimmed V and J ends, which lost 4 bases and 4 bases, there was a span of 11 bases. This CDR3 spans 13 amino acids. Germline loops: CDR1 MDHEN, CDR2 SYDVKM. The CDR3 region is CASSSSPLYEQYF. The CDR3 DNA reads TGTGCCAGCAGTTCGTCTCCCCTTTACGAGCAGTACTTC.

This clonotype has at least ten counts. V and J are TRBV27 and TRBJ2-7; D is tentatively TRBD1 or TRBD2 (5 bases each). There are 13 residues in the CDR3. Deletions cut 8 bases from V and 6 bases from J, with 17 bases between. Per the germline V gene, CDR1 is MNHEY and CDR2 is SMNVEV (reference sequence). The CDR3 loop is CASCPRGGGEQYF. DNA for the CDR3: TGTGCCAGCTGTCCTAGGGGTGGAGGCGAGCAGTACTTC.

A few counts support this clonotype. An end of the junction does not agree with germline; a read error may underlie this. The genes are TRBV11-2 and TRBJ2-6; D gene unclear. Per germline, CDR1 SGHAT and CDR2 FQNNGV. The CDR3 length is 14 residues. CDR3 protein: CASTLWSGANVLTF. In DNA, the CDR3 is TGTGCCAGCACCTTATGGTCTGGGGCCAACGTCCTGACTTTC.

This clonotype came up a few times. The J gene is TRBJ1-2, the V gene TRBV15; D call uncertain. This CDR3 contains 17 residues. V shed 0 bases and J shed 2 bases, with 16 bases lying between them. Germline V gene lookup returns CDR1 LNHNV and CDR2 YYDKDF (reference sequence). The CDR3 bases are TGTGCCACCAGCAGAGATCTCAATGTAAAGCTAAACTATGGCTACACCTTC. This codes for CATSRDLNVKLNYGYTF. The entire variable domain, with the rest obtained from reference TRBV15 and TRBJ1-2, is as follows: DAMVIQNPRYQVTQFGKPVTLSCSQTLNHNVMYWYQQKSSQAPKLLFHYYDKDFNNEADTPDNFQSRRPNTSFCFLDIRSPGLGDTAMYLCATSRDLNVKLNYGYTFGSGTRLTVV.

This clonotype was recorded a few times. The chain joins TRBV6-2 or TRBV6-3 to TRBJ2-6; no firm D call. Per germline, CDR1 MNHEY and CDR2 SVGEGT. This CDR3 is built from 15 residues. Trimming pared 2 bases from V and 0 bases from J, leaving 5 bases between. Here the CDR3 reads CASSYDNSGANVLTF. CDR3 coding DNA: TGTGCCAGCAGTTACGACAACTCTGGGGCCAACGTCCTGACTTTC.

The gene calls are TRBV20-1 and TRBJ2-3; 9 bases are shared with TRBD2. This CDR3 is built from 14 residues. With V trimmed by 3 bases and J by 5 bases, 6 bases remained unmatched. Germline CDR1 DFQATT, CDR2 SNEGSKA (reference sequence). The CDR3 DNA reads as TGCAGTGCTAGTCCCCTAGCGGGACGAGATACGCAGTATTTT. Translation gives CSASPLAGRDTQYF.